A selection of T cell receptor beta chains follows, all from one sample in a study of shared clonotypes between healthy human individuals. TCRdb keeps only in-frame clones here, not all; method: immunoSEQ multiplex PCR. The sample lists about a million clones; about 76% were seen once. The sample taken for sequencing was memory CD4+ T cells sorted from blood. Receptor source: a man younger than 35 in good health. Both conserved end residues are part of each CDR3. The D gene is left open where the match is weak. Clone size is given for some rows only: seen once, a few or many times, or a class if the clone is expanded.

J gene | clone size | D gene | V gene | CDR3 protein | CDR3 DNA
TRBJ1-5 | - | - | TRBV5-8 | CASSLVAEIKLYQPQHF | TGTGCCAGCAGCTTGGTGGCAGAGATCAAATTGTACCAGCCCCAGCATTTT
TRBJ2-7 | - | TRBD2 | TRBV28 | CASSVGAGGSPYEQYF | TGTGCCAGCAGTGTGGGAGCGGGGGGTTCGCCCTACGAGCAGTACTTC
TRBJ1-3 | few | - | TRBV10-3 | CAIGSSGNTIYF | TGTGCCATCGGTAGCTCTGGAAACACCATATATTTT
TRBJ2-5 | - | TRBD2 | TRBV5-6 | CASSLVSGLNQETQYF | TGTGCCAGCAGCTTGGTTTCGGGACTAAACCAAGAGACCCAGTACTTC
TRBJ1-6 | - | - | TRBV28 | CASSVQGAAYNSPLHF | TGTGCCAGCAGTGTACAGGGTGCGGCCTATAATTCACCCCTCCACTTT
TRBJ2-2 | - | - | TRBV10-1 | CASRSGPTGELFF | TGCGCCAGCAGGTCCGGGCCCACCGGGGAGCTGTTTTTT
TRBJ2-1 | - | TRBD2 | TRBV29-1 | CSVRSGGASSTYNEQFF | TGCAGCGTTCGTAGCGGGGGCGCCTCATCGACCTACAATGAGCAGTTCTTC
TRBJ2-1 | - | TRBD2 | TRBV19 | CASSTTTSGRVYEQFF | TGTGCCAGTAGTACCACGACTAGCGGGAGGGTCTATGAGCAGTTCTTC
TRBJ1-6 | - | TRBD1 | TRBV28 | CASSLADRGPYNSPLHF | TGTGCCAGCAGTTTGGCCGACAGGGGCCCTTATAATTCACCCCTCCACTTT
TRBJ2-7 | - | TRBD2 | TRBV6-5 | CASYSGRPPYEQYF | TGTGCCAGCTACAGCGGGAGGCCCCCCTACGAGCAGTACTTC
TRBJ1-3 | - | - | TRBV2 | CASSEDVGNTIYF | TGTGCCAGCAGTGAAGACGTAGGAAACACCATATATTTT
TRBJ1-2 | - | - | TRBV6-6 | CASSSGGGYGYTF | TGTGCCAGCAGTTCCGGGGGAGGCTATGGCTACACCTTC
TRBJ1-1 | - | TRBD1 | TRBV29-1 | CSARTGMNTEAFF | TGCAGCGCTAGGACAGGTATGAACACTGAAGCTTTCTTT
TRBJ1-1 | few | - | TRBV5-1 | CASSLIGRANTEAFF | TGCGCCAGCAGCTTGATAGGCAGGGCGAACACTGAAGCTTTCTTT
TRBJ1-4 | - | TRBD1 | TRBV18 | CASSRQGKGEKLFF | TGTGCCAGCTCACGACAGGGGAAAGGCGAAAAACTGTTTTTT
TRBJ1-1 | few | - | TRBV2 | CASIFRAEAFF | TGTGCCAGCATTTTCAGGGCTGAAGCTTTCTTT
TRBJ2-7 | - | TRBD2 | TRBV6-4 | CASSDQRGNRQYF | TGTGCCAGCAGTGACCAGCGGGGGAACCGGCAGTACTTC
TRBJ2-1 | - | - | TRBV15 | CATSTSGTSYNEQFF | TGTGCCACCAGCACAAGCGGTACCTCCTACAATGAGCAGTTCTTC
TRBJ1-2 | - | - | TRBV2 | CASSEARGLGYGYTF | TGTGCCAGCAGTGAAGCGCGGGGGTTGGGCTATGGCTACACCTTC
TRBJ1-2 | - | - | TRBV4-2 | CASSQEGFGAYGYTF | TGTGCCAGCAGCCAAGAAGGGTTCGGGGCCTATGGCTACACCTTC
TRBJ2-6 | once | TRBD1 | TRBV19 | CASRATGAGANVLTF | TGTGCCAGTAGGGCGACAGGGGCTGGGGCCAACGTCCTGACTTTC
TRBJ2-5 | - | TRBD2 | TRBV27 | CASSFVAGGPQYF | TGTGCCAGCAGTTTCGTAGCGGGGGGGCCCCAGTACTTC
TRBJ1-1 | once | TRBD1 | TRBV30 | CAWRAGTVNTEAFF | TGTGCCTGGAGAGCGGGGACAGTGAACACTGAAGCTTTCTTT
TRBJ2-5 | few | TRBD2 | TRBV27 | CASSLVSGGKETQYF | TGTGCCAGCAGTTTAGTTAGCGGGGGGAAAGAGACCCAGTACTTC
TRBJ1-2 | - | TRBD1 | TRBV19 | CASSSGTGSNYGYTF | TGTGCCAGTAGTTCCGGGACAGGGAGTAACTATGGCTACACCTTC
TRBJ1-2 | once | TRBD1 | TRBV5-6 | CASSTVDRVQGDGYTF | TGTGCCAGCAGCACCGTGGACAGGGTGCAAGGCGATGGCTACACCTTC
TRBJ1-4 | - | - | TRBV9 | CASSVDSATNEKLFF | TGTGCCAGCAGCGTAGACTCTGCAACTAATGAAAAACTGTTTTTT
TRBJ2-5 | - | - | TRBV19 | CASSIGGGPETQYF | TGTGCCAGTAGTATAGGAGGGGGTCCAGAGACCCAGTACTTC
TRBJ2-1 | - | TRBD1 | TRBV7-9 | CASSPDRGQFF | TGTGCCAGCAGTCCGGACAGGGGGCAGTTCTTC
TRBJ2-7 | - | TRBD2 | TRBV7-2 | CASSLGTSGNSYEQYF | TGTGCCAGCAGCTTAGGGACTAGCGGGAACTCCTACGAGCAGTACTTC
TRBJ1-2 | few | - | TRBV6-5 | CASSYSTQEGGYTF | TGTGCCAGCAGTTACTCGACCCAAGAGGGTGGCTACACCTTC
TRBJ1-1 | - | - | TRBV5-5 | CASSSSGTKMNTEAFF | TGTGCCAGCAGCTCCTCCGGGACAAAGATGAACACTGAAGCTTTCTTT
TRBJ1-4 | - | TRBD1 | TRBV6-5 | CASSSPGQGVGKLFF | TGTGCCAGCAGTTCCCCTGGGCAGGGGGTCGGAAAACTGTTTTTT
TRBJ2-7 | once | TRBD2 | TRBV4-1 | CASSRHPGTSGRPRSYEQYF | TGCGCCAGCAGCCGCCATCCAGGGACTAGCGGGAGGCCTCGATCCTACGAGCAGTACTTC
TRBJ2-2 | - | - | TRBV2 | CASREDFTGELFF | TGTGCCAGCAGGGAGGACTTTACCGGGGAGCTGTTTTTT
TRBJ1-2 | - | TRBD1 | TRBV9 | CASSPLGTDYGYTF | TGTGCCAGCAGCCCACTTGGGACAGACTATGGCTACACCTTC
TRBJ1-4 | once | - | TRBV27 | CASSGGGREKLFF | TGTGCCAGCAGTGGAGGGGGGCGTGAAAAACTGTTTTTT
TRBJ2-3 | few | - | TRBV6-1 | CASAWGTDTQYF | TGTGCCAGCGCCTGGGGCACAGATACGCAGTATTTT
TRBJ2-5 | - | - | TRBV7-9 | CASSSTDTLGTQYF | TGTGCCAGCAGCTCGACGGACACCCTCGGGACCCAGTACTTC
TRBJ2-7 | - | TRBD1 | TRBV5-1 | CASSDPGTGGFEQYF | TGCGCCAGCAGCGACCCAGGGACAGGGGGATTCGAGCAGTACTTC
TRBJ2-7 | - | - | TRBV29-1 | CSVLPGLSSYEQYF | TGCAGCGTACTCCCAGGGTTGAGCTCCTACGAGCAGTACTTC
TRBJ1-6 | - | TRBD1 | TRBV5-1 | CASSLVQGGNSPLHF | TGCGCCAGCAGCTTGGTGCAGGGGGGCAATTCACCCCTCCACTTT
TRBJ2-1 | - | - | TRBV27 | CASSRKGPANEQFF | TGTGCCAGCAGTCGAAAGGGACCGGCCAATGAGCAGTTCTTC
TRBJ2-3 | - | - | TRBV2 | CASSEEGPRRTDTQYF | TGTGCCAGCAGTGAAGAGGGGCCTCGACGCACAGATACGCAGTATTTT
TRBJ1-4 | - | TRBD1 | TRBV5-6 | CASSSLQGVGEKLFF | TGTGCCAGCAGCTCGCTGCAGGGGGTAGGCGAAAAACTGTTTTTT
TRBJ2-3 | few | - | TRBV10-3 | CAISEKSAGDTQYF | TGTGCCATCAGTGAGAAAAGCGCCGGAGATACGCAGTATTTT
TRBJ1-1 | - | - | TRBV29-1 | CSVGSAEAFF | TGCAGCGTTGGGTCCGCTGAAGCTTTCTTT
TRBJ2-7 | - | - | TRBV30 | CAWSKGPRTYEQYF | TGTGCCTGGAGTAAAGGGCCGCGGACCTACGAGCAGTACTTC
TRBJ1-2 | - | - | TRBV6-5 | CASTTGQFYGYTF | TGTGCCAGCACCACAGGACAATTCTATGGCTACACCTTC
TRBJ1-3 | few | - | TRBV7-9 | CASSTRLGHSGNTIYF | TGTGCCAGCAGCACCCGGCTGGGGCACTCTGGAAACACCATATATTTT
TRBJ1-1 | many | - | TRBV2 | CASSEVGNIGEAFF | TGTGCCAGCAGTGAAGTAGGTAATATTGGTGAAGCTTTCTTT
TRBJ1-2 | - | - | TRBV28 | CASSPHTQLGGYTF | TGTGCCAGCAGCCCTCATACACAGCTGGGCGGCTACACCTTC
TRBJ2-5 | once | - | TRBV6-6 | CASSYRDWETQYF | TGTGCCAGCAGTTACCGCGACTGGGAGACCCAGTACTTC
TRBJ2-1 | - | - | TRBV11-2 | CASSYYRDSSSYNEQFF | TGTGCCAGCAGCTACTACCGGGACTCGAGCTCCTACAATGAGCAGTTCTTC
TRBJ1-1 | - | - | TRBV5-1 | CASSFSAMNTEAFF | TGCGCCAGCAGCTTTAGTGCAATGAACACTGAAGCTTTCTTT
TRBJ1-1 | - | - | TRBV7-6 | CASSLVQGYVNTEAFF | TGTGCCAGCAGCTTAGTTCAGGGCTATGTGAACACTGAAGCTTTCTTT